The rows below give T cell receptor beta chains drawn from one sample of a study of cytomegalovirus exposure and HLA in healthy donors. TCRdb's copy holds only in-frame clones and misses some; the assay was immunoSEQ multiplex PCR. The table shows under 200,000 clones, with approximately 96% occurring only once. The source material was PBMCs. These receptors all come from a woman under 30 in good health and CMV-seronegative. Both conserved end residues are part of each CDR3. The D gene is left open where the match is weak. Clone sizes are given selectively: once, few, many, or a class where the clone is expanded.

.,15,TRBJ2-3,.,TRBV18,CASSHNRVSTDTQYF,TGTGCCAGCTCACACAACAGGGTTAGCACAGATACGCAGTATTTT
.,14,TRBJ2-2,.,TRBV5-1,CASRQGGNTGELFF,TGCGCCAGCCGTCAGGGAGGTAACACCGGGGAGCTGTTTTTT
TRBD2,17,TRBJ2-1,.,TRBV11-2,CASSLVGGGGALDEQFF,TGTGCCAGCAGCTTAGTAGGTGGCGGGGGGGCCTTGGATGAGCAGTTCTTC
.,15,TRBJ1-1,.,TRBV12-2,CASRGVSGLRREAFF,TGTGCAAGTCGCGGCGTGTCAGGGCTTCGCCGGGAAGCTTTCTTT
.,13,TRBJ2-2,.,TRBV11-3,CASRLEDTGELFF,TGTGCCAGCAGACTAGAGGACACCGGGGAGCTGTTTTTT
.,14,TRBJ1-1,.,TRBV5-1,CASSWDIGGTEAFF,TGCGCCAGCAGCTGGGACATCGGCGGCACTGAAGCTTTCTTT
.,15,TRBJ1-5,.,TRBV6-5,CASSRGGRAGQPQHF,TGTGCCAGCTCACGAGGGGGAAGGGCCGGTCAGCCCCAGCATTTT
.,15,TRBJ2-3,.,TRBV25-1,CASSGSGGGEDTQYF,TGTGCCAGCAGTGGTAGCGGTGGGGGTGAGGATACGCAGTATTTT
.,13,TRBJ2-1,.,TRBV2,CASRGSSYNEQFF,TGTGCCAGCAGAGGGAGCTCCTACAATGAGCAGTTCTTC
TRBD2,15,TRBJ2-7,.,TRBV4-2,CASSQAPGLGREQYF,TGTGCCAGCAGCCAAGCACCCGGACTAGGCAGGGAGCAGTACTTC
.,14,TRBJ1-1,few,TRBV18,CASSRSGENTEAFF,TGTGCCAGCTCACGCTCCGGGGAGAACACTGAAGCTTTCTTT
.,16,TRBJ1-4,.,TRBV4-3,CASSQYEGQESEKLFF,TGCGCCAGCAGCCAGTATGAGGGCCAGGAGAGCGAAAAACTGTTTTTT
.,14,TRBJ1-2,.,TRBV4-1,CASSISGTGRGYTF,TGCGCCAGCAGCATTTCCGGGACCGGGAGGGGCTACACCTTC
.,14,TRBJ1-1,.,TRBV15,CATSRDLRVTEAFF,TGTGCCACCAGCAGAGATCTGAGAGTCACTGAAGCTTTCTTT
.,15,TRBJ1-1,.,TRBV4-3,CASSQEPGLNTEAFF,TGCGCCAGCAGCCAAGAGCCCGGTTTAAACACTGAAGCTTTCTTT
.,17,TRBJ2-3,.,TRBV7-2,CASSFPFVGAYEDTQYF,TGTGCCAGCAGCTTTCCTTTCGTGGGGGCCTATGAAGATACGCAGTATTTT
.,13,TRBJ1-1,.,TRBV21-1,CASNGGRRTEAFF,TGTGCCAGCAACGGGGGGCGTAGAACTGAAGCTTTCTTT
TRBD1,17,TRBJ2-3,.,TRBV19,CASSIRGQGEITDTQYF,TGTGCCAGTAGTATAAGGGGACAGGGGGAGATCACAGATACGCAGTATTTT
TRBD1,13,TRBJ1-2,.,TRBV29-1,CSVRGQGAHGYTF,TGCAGCGTTCGGGGACAGGGGGCGCATGGCTACACCTTC
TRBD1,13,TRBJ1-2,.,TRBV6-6,CASTWTGSYGYTF,TGTGCCAGCACCTGGACAGGCTCTTATGGCTACACCTTC